This TCR beta chain was documented in a study of T-cell reconstitution after alpha-beta-depleted transplantation in children. Unique molecular identifiers were used in preparing the TCRbeta library. TCRdb processed the PCR reads anew with MiXCR; each CDR3 protein has one entry. The sample carries approximately 490,000 distinct CDR3 sequences, roughly an eighth recorded once. The germline CDR1 and CDR2 sequences are SGDLS and YYNGEE. Trimming took 0 bases from V and 7 from J, leaving 14 bases between them. This CDR3 region has 15 residues. In its sample, this clonotype was seen many times. The source is a human donor who donated a stem cell graft to a child with combined immunodeficiency. The rearrangement uses TRBV9 and TRBJ2-1; D may be TRBD1 or TRBD2 (5 bases each). Here the sequenced sample was PBMCs from the stem cell graft donor, taken from the stem cell graft. This CDR3 is CASSVVDLEGNEQFF. The CDR3 coding sequence is TGTGCCAGCAGCGTAGTGGACCTAGAGGGGAATGAGCAGTTCTTC. Full variable domain (outside the CDR3, taken from reference TRBV9 and TRBJ2-1): DSGVTQTPKHLITATGQRVTLRCSPRSGDLSVYWYQQSLDQGLQFLIQYYNGEERAKGNILERFSAQQFPDLHSELNLSSLELGDSALYFCASSVVDLEGNEQFFGPGTRLTVL.